This TCR beta chain comes out of a study of T cells after somatic rescue of genetic block. The CDR3 sequence is 15 residues long. The germline CDR1 and CDR2 sequences are SNHLY and FYNNEI. The V gene lost 1 base and the J gene lost 5 bases, with 14 bases spanning the gap. The protocol was immunoSEQ multiplex PCR, while the TCRdb copy is restricted to in-frame clones and leaves out a portion. This table holds 110,000 or so clones, around 90% found once. J is TRBJ1-2 and V is TRBV2, with D perhaps matching TRBD1 (5 bases). Sequencing was done on a sample of peripheral blood mononuclear cells (PBMCs). This receptor was taken from a woman between 18 and 29 years old. CDR3 amino acids: CASSEGAGRRYGYTF. The CDR3 DNA reads TGTGCCAGCAGTGAAGGGGCGGGACGGAGATATGGCTACACCTTC. Full variable domain (rest looked up from reference TRBV2 and TRBJ1-2): EPEVTQTPSHQVTQMGQEVILRCVPISNHLYFYWYRQILGQKVEFLVSFYNNEISEKSEIFDDQFSVERPDGSNFTLKIRSTKLEDSAMYFCASSEGAGRRYGYTFGSGTRLTVV.